The entry below gives a single TCR beta chain sequence along with its context. Its antigen is unknown. Each CDR3 protein is one row after TCRdb ran MiXCR on the RT-PCR reads. This sample carries 650,000 to 850,000 distinct CDR3 sequences, approximately 15% of them seen once, and the ten largest clones take around 6.5%. The data belong to a study of response to subunit inactivated influenza vaccine. Study-wide points: The authors proposed limited new T cell recruitment per seasonal influenza vaccination.

Germline V gives CDR1 LNHNV, CDR2 YYDKDF (reference sequence). Trimming stripped 0 bases from V and 8 bases from J, with 13 bases between. The CDR3 sequence is 14 residues long. This receptor was obtained from a man aged 50 to 60 who received an inactivated influenza vaccine. This sequence joins TRBV15 and TRBJ1-2; weak D call: TRBD1 (5 bases). Sequenced material: PBMCs from blood, taken roughly 15 days before vaccination. CDR3 DNA: TGTGCCACCAGCAGAGATCGGGGCGCGGACGGCTACACCTTC. Translating gives CATSRDRGADGYTF.